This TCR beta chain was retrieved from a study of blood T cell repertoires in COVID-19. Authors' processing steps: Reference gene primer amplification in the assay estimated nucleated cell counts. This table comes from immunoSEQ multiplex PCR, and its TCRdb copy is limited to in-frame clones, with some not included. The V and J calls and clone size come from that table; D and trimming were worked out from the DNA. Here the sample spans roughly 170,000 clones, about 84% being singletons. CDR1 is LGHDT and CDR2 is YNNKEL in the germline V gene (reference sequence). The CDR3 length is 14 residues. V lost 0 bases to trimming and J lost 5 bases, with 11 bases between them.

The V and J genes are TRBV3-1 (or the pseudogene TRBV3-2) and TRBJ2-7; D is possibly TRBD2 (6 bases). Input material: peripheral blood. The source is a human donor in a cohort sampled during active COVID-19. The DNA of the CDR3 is TGTGCCAGCAGCCAAGATCTTCGCGGGGACGAGCAGTACTTC. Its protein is CASSQDLRGDEQYF.